This T cell receptor (beta chain) was found in a study of blood T cell repertoires in COVID-19. About the research overall: The origin of the acute and convalescent COVID-19 samples was the United States, Italy and Spain. PBMCs, B-cell-depleted T cells, or T cells were the source of the cDNA or gDNA that made up the material.

This CDR3 is 13 amino acids long. The V end was cut by 7 bases, the J end by 2 bases, with 10 bases between. Individuals drawn from 24 US areas were about 18 to 90 years old. Each participant's cohort was designated according to participant-reported clinical history. Assay used: immunoSEQ multiplex PCR; TCRdb lists only in-frame clones, some missing. The sample yields fewer than 250,000 clones, 86% seen once. The rearrangement links TRBV12-3 or TRBV12-4 to TRBJ2-3, with unresolved D. The clonotype was recovered from a woman aged 40 to 50 with acute COVID-19. The specimen sequenced was PBMCs or T cells enriched from blood (not recorded which). CDR3 bases: TGTGCCAGCACCGCTCCCTACACAGATACGCAGTATTTT. Protein sequence: CASTAPYTDTQYF.